This TCR beta chain was sequenced in a study of blood T cell repertoires in COVID-19. TCRdb's table, derived via immunoSEQ multiplex PCR, lists solely in-frame clones and lacks some. Here the sample spans around 250,000 clones, about nine tenths being singletons. V lost 0 bases to trimming and J lost 7 bases, with 9 bases between them. Germline lookup yields CDR1 SGHVS and CDR2 FNYEAQ. This CDR3 comprises 14 residues. The V and J genes are TRBV7-6 and TRBJ2-2; D is uncertain. Sequenced sample: peripheral blood. The clonotype originates from a woman in her forties who had recovered from COVID-19. The CDR3 sequence: CASSLASNGGELFF. CDR3 nucleotide sequence: TGTGCCAGCAGCTTAGCTAGTAACGGCGGGGAGCTGTTTTTT. Complete variable domain (other parts from reference TRBV7-6 and TRBJ2-2): GAGVSQSPRYKVTKRGQDVALRCDPISGHVSLYWYRQALGQGPEFLTYFNYEAQQDKSGLPNDRFSAERPEGSISTLTIQRTEQRDSAMYRCASSLASNGGELFFGEGSRLTVL.